This T cell receptor beta chain was captured by sequencing in a study of blood T cells in healthy people across ages. Overall study: With template switching, about one barcoded beta molecule was captured per two T cells.

Then a second PCR, running about 7 to 11 cycles, was carried out with a sample-barcoded 5' primer and a J-beta primer mix. TCRdb recomputed calls from the 5' RACE reads with MiXCR, one row per CDR3 protein. Of approximately 850,000 distinct CDR3 sequences in the sample, around 42% were seen once. To note about this clonotype: No antigen is known for it.

The CDR3 extends over 14 amino acids. The germline V gene has CDR1 MNHEY and CDR2 SVGAGI. V lost 5 bases and J lost 7, with 17 bases in between. Findings and caveats of the study: Naive CD4+ cell counts and diversity both ran higher in long-lived than in aged donors.

Sample: blood. This TCR was sampled from a man in his fifties or sixties in good health. The chain joins TRBV6-5 to TRBJ1-1, with a weak D call TRBD1 (6 bases). The CDR3 DNA sequence: TGTGCCAGCAGTGACTTTGGGGGCCTAGGTGAAGCTTTCTTT. Amino acids: CASSDFGGLGEAFF.